This T cell receptor (beta chain) is from a study of cytomegalovirus exposure and HLA in healthy donors. Study-wide results and limits: Some V segments, including TRBV6-2 and TRBV6-3, were excluded as indistinguishable. Reports indicate that TCR beta sequences accurately predicted the HLA-A and HLA-B alleles of most subjects. An analysis done earlier found most TCR beta V segments productive about 87% or about 30% of the time.

This CDR3 contains 14 residues. Germline CDR1 reads WNHNN; CDR2 reads SYGVQD (reference sequence). V was clipped by 6 bases and J by 7 bases; unmatched bases: 5. 13 Jbeta primers and 60 Vbeta primers were used for the PCR. Original processing notes: About 11 million of the roughly 80 million unique TCR beta chains counted in a later analysis were shared. Some clones are missing from TCRdb's copy, which holds only in-frame ones; the method was immunoSEQ multiplex PCR. V and J calls and clone size are copied from that table; D and trimming were computed from the DNA. The data show around 45,000 clones, 51% seen once. This clone occurred a few times. Its target is unknown.

What was sequenced was PBMCs. This clonotype originated in a man in his fifties or sixties in good health and CMV-seronegative. This chain joins TRBV10-1 and TRBJ2-1, with 11 bases aligning to TRBD2. The CDR3: CASRDASGRNEQFF. The DNA of the CDR3 is TGCGCCAGCAGAGATGCTAGCGGGAGGAATGAGCAGTTCTTC.